This TCR beta chain stems from a study of T-cell memory formation after mild COVID-19. TCRdb passed the 5' RACE reads through MiXCR, listing each CDR3 protein once. The repertoire holds about 160,000 distinct CDR3 sequences, with roughly a third as singletons. This clonotype was counted a few times. This TCR was sampled from an adult woman who had mild COVID-19 (a few samples of this study predate the infection). Cell type and time point are not known. The source material was PBMCs or a T cell subset sorted from them (not recorded which).

The CDR3 DNA is TGTGCCAGCAGCGAACAGCCAAGCTCCTACAATGAGCAGTTCTTC. Translated: CASSEQPSSYNEQFF. The chain links TRBV27 to TRBJ2-1; D not resolved. V was trimmed by 6 bases and J by 0 bases, leaving 12 bases between them. Per germline, CDR1 MNHEY and CDR2 SMNVEV (reference sequence). The CDR3 runs to 15 residues.